In its sample, the clone carrying this TCR beta chain was seen many times. Its antigen remains unidentified. Reasons for excluding patients were uncontrolled infection, other autoimmune disease, pregnancy or lactation. Fresh peripheral blood, 10 ml, was the source of the PBMCs. The data were taken from a study of T cells in Graves' hyperthyroidism and ophthalmopathy. RNA transcripts served as the template for amplifying TCR beta CDR3 regions. Using the HTBI primer set, a first-round RT-PCR was run on the TCR CDR3. TCRdb ran MiXCR on the multiplex PCR reads and lists one entry per CDR3 protein. The sample consists of about 480,000 distinct CDR3 sequences, approximately 14% of them appearing once. Germline assignment: CDR1 ENHRY and CDR2 SYGVKD. There are 14 residues in the CDR3. V was clipped by 2 bases and J by 8 bases, with 13 bases between them. Overall study findings and caveats: Ophthalmopathy and stable hyperthyroidism were separated by a 13 V-J model.

This receptor was obtained from a woman aged 18-35 years with Graves' hyperthyroidism. Material: blood. The chain joins TRBV10-3 to TRBJ2-1; D perhaps matches TRBD1 (5 bases). This chain's CDR3 is CAISEGGARDEQFF. The CDR3 region has the DNA TGTGCCATCAGTGAGGGTGGGGCTAGGGATGAGCAGTTCTTC.